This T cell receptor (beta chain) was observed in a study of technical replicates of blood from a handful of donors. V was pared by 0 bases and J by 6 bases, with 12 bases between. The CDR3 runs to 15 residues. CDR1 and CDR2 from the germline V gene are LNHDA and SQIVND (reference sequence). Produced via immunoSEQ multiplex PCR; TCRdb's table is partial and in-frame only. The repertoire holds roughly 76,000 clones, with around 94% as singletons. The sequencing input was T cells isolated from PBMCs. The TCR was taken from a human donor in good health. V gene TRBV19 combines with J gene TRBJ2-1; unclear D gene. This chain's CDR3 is CASSIDFSTINEQFF. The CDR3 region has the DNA TGTGCCAGTAGTATAGATTTTAGTACTATCAATGAGCAGTTCTTC. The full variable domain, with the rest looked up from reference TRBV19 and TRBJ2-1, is DGGITQSPKYLFRKEGQNVTLSCEQNLNHDAMYWYRQDPGQGLRLIYYSQIVNDFQKGDIAEGYSVSREKKESFPLTVTSAQKNPTAFYLCASSIDFSTINEQFFGPGTRLTVL.